This T cell receptor beta chain came from a study of human T cells and chemical hapten exposure. MiXCR, run by TCRdb on the RACE reads, gives a single entry per CDR3 protein. The profile shows 90,000 or so distinct CDR3 sequences, about 9% of them singletons. The time point: pre-sensitization, week 0. Treatment reported: therapeutic diphenylcyclopropenone sensitization with weekly scalp DPC. In this sample, this clonotype turned up many times. The J segment lost 3 bases and the V segment lost 5 bases, leaving 9 bases of the junction unmatched. The CDR3 has 15 residues. Looked up from germline, CDR1 is DFQATT and CDR2 is SNEGSKA (reference sequence).

The source of this sequence is a man aged 40-49 years with alopecia areata. Some clones in this sample may be carry-over from other donors' samples. Source: whole blood, taken in connection with sensitization to the hapten diphenylcyclopropenone (DPC). The chain uses TRBV20-1 and TRBJ2-1; TRBD2 aligns across 8 bases. Here the CDR3 reads CSALPIAGYYNEQFF. In nucleotides, the CDR3 is TGCAGTGCTCTTCCTATAGCGGGATACTACAATGAGCAGTTCTTC.